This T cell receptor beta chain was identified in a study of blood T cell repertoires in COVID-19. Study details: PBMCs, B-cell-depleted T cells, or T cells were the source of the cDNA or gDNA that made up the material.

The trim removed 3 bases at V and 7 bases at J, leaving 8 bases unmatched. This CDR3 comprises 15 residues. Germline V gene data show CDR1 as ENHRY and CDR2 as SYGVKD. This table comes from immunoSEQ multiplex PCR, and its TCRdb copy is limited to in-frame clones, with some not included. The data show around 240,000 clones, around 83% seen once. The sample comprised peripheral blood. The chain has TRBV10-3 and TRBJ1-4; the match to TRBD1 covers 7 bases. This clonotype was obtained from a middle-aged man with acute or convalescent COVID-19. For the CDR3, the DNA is TGTGCCATCAGTGATCGGACAGGCCCGGGTGAAAAACTGTTTTTT. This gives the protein CAISDRTGPGEKLFF.